This T cell receptor beta chain was retrieved from a study of molecular identifiers for immune sequencing clone quantification. On the study more broadly: Replicate RNA came from 20,000 or 100,000 naive CD8 cells and was split five ways, and four parts were sequenced. Study results and caveats: For highly expanded clones, sizes could be underestimated when identical TCR molecules share a barcode.

Details on this clonotype: The antigen is not known.

The CDR3 is 14 amino acids. The germline V gene has CDR1 SGHDT and CDR2 YYEEEE. The J segment lost 2 bases and the V segment lost 2 bases, leaving 3 bases of the junction unmatched. TCRdb passed the PCR reads through MiXCR, listing each CDR3 protein once. The sample gives about 510,000 distinct CDR3 sequences, about 25% of which show up once; under 0.85% is in the top ten. The origin of this receptor is a human donor in good health. Some libraries in this study had Jurkat cell RNA spiked in. The chain has TRBV5-6 and TRBJ2-5; 7 nucleotides line up with TRBD1. The sequenced sample was naive CD8+ T cells from blood, with Jurkat cell RNA spiked in. Indicated subset: FACS-sorted CD8+CD4-CCR7+CD45RA+ naive T cells. CDR3 residues: CASSLQGIQETQYF. In DNA, the CDR3 is TGTGCCAGCAGCTTACAGGGGATACAAGAGACCCAGTACTTC.